The 3 T cell receptor beta chains below were found in one sample sequenced in a study of monozygotic twins with inflammatory bowel disease. TCRdb reworked the 5' RACE reads into one entry per CDR3 protein, no DNA. This listing includes nearly 450,000 distinct CDR3 sequences. The specimen sequenced was blood. These receptors all stem from a human donor with ulcerative colitis or Crohn's disease, or a healthy co-twin of an affected twin (not recorded which).

The chain recombines TRBV6-1 with TRBJ1-3. CDR3 length: 15 amino acids. CDR1 and CDR2 from the germline V gene are MNHNS and SASEGT. The CDR3: CASSETGISGNTIYF.

The chain joins TRBV5-1 to TRBJ2-7; with no DNA, the TCRdb D assignment of TRBD1 cannot be verified. There are 14 residues in the CDR3. Germline lookup yields CDR1 SGHRS and CDR2 YFSETQ. The CDR3 sequence is CASSLTGQGYEQYF.

The V call is TRBV4-3, the J call TRBJ2-2. Per the germline V gene, CDR1 is LGHNA and CDR2 is YSLEER. The CDR3 extends over 12 amino acids. This chain's CDR3 is CASSPVPGELFF.